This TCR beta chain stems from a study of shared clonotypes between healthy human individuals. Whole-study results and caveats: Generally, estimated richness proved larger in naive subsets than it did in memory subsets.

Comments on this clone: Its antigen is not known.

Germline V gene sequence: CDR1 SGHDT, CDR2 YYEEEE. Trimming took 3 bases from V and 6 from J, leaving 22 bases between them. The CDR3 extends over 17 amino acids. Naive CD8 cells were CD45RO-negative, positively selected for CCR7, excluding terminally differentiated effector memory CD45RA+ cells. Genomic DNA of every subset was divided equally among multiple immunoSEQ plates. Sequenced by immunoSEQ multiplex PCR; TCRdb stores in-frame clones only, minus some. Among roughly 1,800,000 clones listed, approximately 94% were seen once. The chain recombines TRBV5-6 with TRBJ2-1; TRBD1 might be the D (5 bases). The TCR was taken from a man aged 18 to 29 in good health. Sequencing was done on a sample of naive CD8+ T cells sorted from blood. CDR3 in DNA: TGTGCCAGCAGCTCCCCCTCGTGGGGCAGGGTGGGCAATGAGCAGTTCTTC. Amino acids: CASSSPSWGRVGNEQFF.